The 14 T cell receptor beta chains below all came from one sample that was sequenced in a study of cytomegalovirus exposure and HLA in healthy donors. The PCR made use of 60 Vbeta and 13 Jbeta primers. TCRdb's table, derived via immunoSEQ multiplex PCR, lists solely in-frame clones and lacks some. The ten most abundant clones cover under 4.5% of a sample with 100,000 or so clones. The sequencing input was PBMCs. The receptor set was obtained from a woman in her thirties in good health and CMV-seronegative.

V usage is TRBV25-1 and J usage is TRBJ1-3; 9 nucleotides agree with TRBD1. The CDR3 length is 15 residues. With 5 bases clipped from V and 5 bases from J, the junction kept 7 bases outside the gene matches. The germline gives CDR1 MGHDK, CDR2 SYGVNS. The CDR3 coding sequence is TGTGCCAGCAGTCTTGGGGACAGGGCTAGAAACACCATATATTTT. Protein product: CASSLGDRARNTIYF. Together with reference TRBV25-1 and TRBJ1-3, the CDR3 gives the full variable domain: EADIYQTPRYLVIGTGKKITLECSQTMGHDKMYWYQQDPGMELHLIHYSYGVNSTEKGDLSSESTVSRIRTEHFPLTLESARPSHTSQYLCASSLGDRARNTIYFGEGSWLTVV.

The CDR3, as DNA: TGTGCCAGCAGCCAAGATAGCGGCGCAGGGGGGAGTGGCTACACCTTC. It yields the protein CASSQDSGAGGSGYTF. This rearrangement joins TRBV4-2 to TRBJ1-2, with 7 bases fitting TRBD1. V lost 0 bases to trimming and J lost 7 bases; unmatched junction nucleotides: 11. CDR1 and CDR2 (germline): LGHNA, YNFKEQ. This CDR3 region has 16 residues.

The chain joins TRBV28 to TRBJ2-7; 9 bases line up with TRBD1. The V and J ends lost 6 bases and 4 bases, in that order; junction bases with no gene match: 10. Germline CDR1 MDHEN, CDR2 SYDVKM. The CDR3 has 15 amino acids. The CDR3 DNA follows: TGTGCCAGCAGCTCCGCCGGGACAGGGTTTTACGAGCAGTACTTC. This translates into CASSSAGTGFYEQYF.

This rearrangement joins TRBV6-5 to TRBJ1-2; unclear D gene. The CDR3 is 14 amino acids. The germline gives CDR1 MNHEY, CDR2 SVGAGI. V was clipped by 3 bases and J by 5 bases, with 13 bases between them. This CDR3 is CASSYDPEDYGYTF. The CDR3 coding sequence is TGTGCCAGCAGTTATGACCCTGAGGATTATGGCTACACCTTC.

The V and J genes are TRBV29-1 and TRBJ2-2, with a possible D match to TRBD2 (7 bases). Germline lookup yields CDR1 SQVTM and CDR2 ANQGSEA. This CDR3 has 16 residues. Trimming pared 4 bases from V and 5 bases from J, leaving 20 bases between. The CDR3 nucleotides are TGCAGCGTTGGAGGTGGGGGGGGAAGGGGGACCGGGGAGCTGTTTTTT. It is translated as CSVGGGGGRGTGELFF.

The chain links TRBV7-3 to TRBJ2-1; 7 positions agree with TRBD2. CDR3 length equals 16 residues. The germline gives CDR1 SGHTA, CDR2 FQGTGA. After removal of 1 base from V and 4 bases from J, the junction contained 7 bases not matched to a gene. For the CDR3, the DNA is TGTGCCAGCAGCTTAAGTGCGGGGGACTTTTACAATGAGCAGTTCTTC. The encoded protein is CASSLSAGDFYNEQFF.

The chain combines TRBV25-1 with TRBJ2-5, with 10 bases fitting TRBD1. The V and J ends lost 6 bases and 5 bases, in that order; junction bases with no gene match: 3. The CDR3 runs 13 residues. The germline V gene encodes CDR1 MGHDK and CDR2 SYGVNS. The CDR3 loop reads CASRRTGGETQYF. CDR3 DNA sequence: TGTGCCAGCAGGAGGACAGGGGGGGAGACCCAGTACTTC.

This sequence joins TRBV28 and TRBJ1-1, with D possibly TRBD1 on 6 matching bases. Germline V gene data show CDR1 as MDHEN and CDR2 as SYDVKM. The CDR3 length is 16 residues. Trimming cost V 2 bases and J 0 bases, with 13 bases left between them. CDR3: CASSLQGKRMNTEAFF. The CDR3 coding sequence is TGTGCCAGCAGTTTACAGGGGAAAAGGATGAACACTGAAGCTTTCTTT.

The chain uses TRBV6-5 and TRBJ1-1; possibly TRBD1 for D (5 bases). This CDR3 is built from 16 residues. CDR1 is MNHEY and CDR2 is SVGAGI in the germline V gene. V was cut by 0 bases and J by 0 bases, with 11 bases left in between. CDR3 amino acids: CASSYSTGEVNTEAFF. The CDR3 DNA sequence: TGTGCCAGCAGTTACTCGACGGGGGAGGTGAACACTGAAGCTTTCTTT.

V and J are TRBV29-1 and TRBJ2-7; D is undetermined. The germline gives CDR1 SQVTM, CDR2 ANQGSEA. The germline V and J ends were trimmed by 4 bases and 4 bases, with 20 bases remaining between them. The CDR3 runs to 15 residues. The DNA for the CDR3 is TGCAGCGTTGTCGGTTCCGACGGGTACCCTTACGAGCAGTACTTC. Its translation: CSVVGSDGYPYEQYF.

The chain couples TRBV5-4 to TRBJ2-5; 8 nucleotides line up with TRBD2. The length of the CDR3 is 14 residues. V lost 2 bases, J lost 3 bases, and 3 bases stayed unmatched. Germline values: CDR1 SGHNT, CDR2 YYREEE (reference sequence). The CDR3 bases are TGTGCCAGCAGCTTTCACGGGGGGGAAGAGACCCAGTACTTC. Encoded protein: CASSFHGGEETQYF.

This chain connects TRBV5-1 to TRBJ2-7; 7 bases line up with TRBD2. The germline CDR1 and CDR2 sequences are SGHRS and YFSETQ. Losses at the gene ends were 3 bases for V and 4 bases for J; bases not matched to a gene: 10. The CDR3 runs 15 residues. The CDR3 DNA is TGCGCCAGCAGCTGGGGCCGGGGGGTAGGGTACGAGCAGTACTTC. Its protein product is CASSWGRGVGYEQYF.

This sequence joins TRBV25-1 and TRBJ2-7; 7 bases match TRBD2. The CDR3 loop spans 14 amino acids. J gave up 0 bases and V 5 bases, and 4 bases lay outside the gene matches. The germline CDR1 and CDR2 sequences are MGHDK and SYGVNS. In nucleotides, the CDR3 is TGTGCCAGCAGTCTAGCGGCAAGCTCCTACGAGCAGTACTTC. This codes for CASSLAASSYEQYF.

The rearrangement joins TRBV13 to TRBJ1-2, with 9 bases identical to TRBD1. The CDR3 sequence is 16 residues long. Looked up from germline, CDR1 is PRHDT and CDR2 is FYEKMQ (reference sequence). Trimming at V came to 1 base and at J to 5 bases, leaving 8 bases not matched to a gene. The CDR3 is CASSLEHLTGGYGYTF. The CDR3 DNA sequence: TGTGCCAGCAGCTTAGAGCACTTGACAGGGGGTTATGGCTACACCTTC.